This TCR beta chain was identified in a study of breast tumors, draining lymph nodes, adjacent tissues. Findings and limits, study-wide: Compared with lymph nodes, tumors were less diverse; compared with nontumor tissue, more.

TCRdb re-called the multiplex PCR reads through MiXCR, storing one row per CDR3 protein. The data hold about 200,000 distinct CDR3 sequences, with approximately 30% observed a single time. This clonotype showed up just a few times. Antigen specificity is unknown. Breast cancer patients provided tissue from their axillary draining lymph nodes. Trimming removed 7 bases from V and 0 bases from J, with 15 bases in between. The CDR3 length is 15 residues. Per the germline V gene, CDR1 is SGHAT and CDR2 is FQNNGV. This chain links TRBV11-2 with TRBJ1-1, with a weak D call TRBD1 (6 bases). This receptor was identified in a female donor with breast cancer. Some clones in this sample may be carry-over from other donors' samples. Input material: axillary lymph node tissue. The DNA of the CDR3 is TGTGCCAGCACCCTTACAGGACAGATGAACACTGAAGCTTTCTTT. This translates into CASTLTGQMNTEAFF.